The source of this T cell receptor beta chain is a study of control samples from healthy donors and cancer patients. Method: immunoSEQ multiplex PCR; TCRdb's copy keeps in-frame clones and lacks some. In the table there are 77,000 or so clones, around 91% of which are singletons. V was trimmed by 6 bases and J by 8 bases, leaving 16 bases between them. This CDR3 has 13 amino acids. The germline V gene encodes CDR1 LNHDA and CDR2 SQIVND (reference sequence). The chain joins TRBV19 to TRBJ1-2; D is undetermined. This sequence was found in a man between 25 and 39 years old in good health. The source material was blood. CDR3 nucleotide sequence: TGTGCCAGTAGCGACGGATTTATATGGGGCTACACCTTC. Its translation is CASSDGFIWGYTF.